The 8 T cell receptor beta chains presented below share a single source sample, sequenced in a study of shared T cell receptors in the human thymus (dated by TCRdb to 2020 to 2022). Library preparation was by the immunoSEQ multiplex PCR assay. As stored in TCRdb, this immuneACCESS dataset retains in-frame rearrangements with V and J assigned. A fraction of the clones does not appear; measured against another copy, unresolved V genes explain less than half of the discrepancy, and the remainder lacks a known reason. Recorded for this sample are almost 550,000 clones; approximately 78% of them occurred a single time. The leading ten clones occupy about 0.013% of the sample. This sample also belongs to another study, concerning human thymus T cells.

Sequencing was carried out using thymocytes. These receptors all stem from a boy in the first two years of life with a congenital heart defect. Donor details come from another sample of the same person, matched by shared clones.

This clone was picked up a small number of times. The chain carries TRBV6-1 and TRBJ1-5; D gene uncertain. The CDR3 has 16 residues. V dropped 3 bases and J dropped 0 bases, with 12 bases sitting between them. Germline CDR1 and CDR2: MNHNS and SASEGT. The CDR3 bases are TGTGCCAGCAGTGAGACGGAGATACCTAGCAATCAGCCCCAGCATTTT. Amino acids: CASSETEIPSNQPQHF.

The chain is built from TRBV19 and TRBJ2-5, with 7 bases that match TRBD2. Trimming at V came to 5 bases and at J to 1 base, leaving 16 bases not matched to a gene. This CDR3 is built from 18 residues. Germline values: CDR1 LNHDA, CDR2 SQIVND (reference sequence). This CDR3 is CASSLLKREQLGQETQYF. The CDR3 DNA reads as TGTGCCAGTAGTCTATTAAAGCGGGAACAGTTGGGCCAAGAGACCCAGTACTTC.

This chain connects TRBV10-3 to TRBJ2-7, with TRBD1 matching 7 bases. CDR3 length: 15 amino acids. The germline V gene encodes CDR1 ENHRY and CDR2 SYGVKD. J was trimmed by 0 bases and V by 4 bases; bases with no gene match: 6. In DNA, the CDR3 is TGTGCCATCAGTGCGACAGGGTCCAACTCCTACGAGCAGTACTTC. The encoded protein is CAISATGSNSYEQYF.

The V call is TRBV15, the J call TRBJ2-1; no definite D call. The V end lost 0 bases, the J end lost 0 bases, and 12 bases lay between the germline ends. The CDR3 is 17 amino acids. Germline lookup yields CDR1 LNHNV and CDR2 YYDKDF (reference sequence). In DNA, the CDR3 is TGTGCCACCAGCAGAGACCCTGAGGCGAACTCCTACAATGAGCAGTTCTTC. It encodes CATSRDPEANSYNEQFF.

This clone appeared once. The chain carries TRBV29-1 and TRBJ1-1; 7 nucleotides align to TRBD1. The CDR3 is made up of 17 amino acids. J lost 4 bases, V lost 3 bases, and 17 bases had no gene match. Germline-derived CDR1 and CDR2 are SQVTM and ANQGSEA. The CDR3 DNA reads TGCAGCGTTGAGAGGACAGGATGGTATACGAGCGGCACTGAAGCTTTCTTT. It encodes CSVERTGWYTSGTEAFF.

There are a few counts of this clone. This chain links TRBV28 with TRBJ1-2, with D perhaps TRBD1 (5 bases). Germline-derived CDR1 and CDR2 are MDHEN and SYDVKM. The CDR3 has 17 residues. Between the trimmed V and J ends, which lost 6 bases and 1 base, there was a span of 21 bases. The CDR3 spells CASSPPKGRPYNYGYTF. CDR3 nucleotide sequence: TGTGCCAGCAGCCCCCCCAAGGGGCGACCATATAACTATGGCTACACCTTC.

The chain uses TRBV5-6 and TRBJ1-2, with D perhaps TRBD1 (6 bases). This CDR3 region has 15 residues. Looked up from germline, CDR1 is SGHDT and CDR2 is YYEEEE. The V and J ends lost 4 bases and 0 bases respectively, with 13 bases between them. The chain's CDR3 is CASSRGWTANYGYTF. The CDR3 DNA follows: TGTGCCAGCAGCCGAGGCTGGACAGCTAACTATGGCTACACCTTC.

In this sample, this clone turned up a few times. This sequence joins TRBV15 and TRBJ2-3; D is possibly TRBD2 (5 bases). V lost 1 base and J 4 bases, leaving 12 bases between the germline ends. This CDR3 is built from 15 residues. Germline CDR1 LNHNV, CDR2 YYDKDF (reference sequence). The CDR3 reads CATSRGRGRADTQYF. CDR3 nucleotides: TGTGCCACCAGCAGAGGACGGGGAAGGGCAGATACGCAGTATTTT.